This is a list of T cell receptor beta chains from one sample in a study of T cells in tuberculosis. TCRdb's copy holds only in-frame clones and misses some; the assay was immunoSEQ multiplex PCR. Among roughly 35,000 clones listed, over 90% were seen once. The source material was PBMCs. All receptors come from a donor aged 10-29 years with latent tuberculosis or without tuberculosis infection. The CDR3 runs from the conserved cysteine through the conserved F or W. Fields, in order: J gene, V gene, D gene, clone size, CDR3 DNA, CDR3 protein. A D gene is named only where the DNA matches it firmly. The size of a clone is reported for some rows only, either as once, few or many, or as a class for expanded clones.

J: TRBJ1-2
V: TRBV5-6
D: .
size: .
DNA: TGTGCCAGCAGACCATCGGGGGGAAACTATGGCTACACCTTC
CDR3: CASRPSGGNYGYTF

J: TRBJ2-1
V: TRBV4-3
D: .
size: .
DNA: TGCGCCAGCAGCCAAGATTCGAACCAACCGGGCAATGAGCAGTTCTTC
CDR3: CASSQDSNQPGNEQFF

J: TRBJ1-3
V: TRBV13
D: .
size: .
DNA: TGTGCCAGCAGCTTACGTCCAGTCGTCTCTGGAAACACCATATATTTT
CDR3: CASSLRPVVSGNTIYF

J: TRBJ1-4
V: TRBV10-3
D: .
size: .
DNA: TGTGCCATCAGTGAGCCCGACAGGCGCCCTAATGAAAAACTGTTTTTT
CDR3: CAISEPDRRPNEKLFF

J: TRBJ2-7
V: TRBV5-6
D: .
size: .
DNA: TGTGCCAGCAGCTTGGCTGAGGGGGTTGGGCAGTACTTC
CDR3: CASSLAEGVGQYF

J: TRBJ1-1
V: TRBV19
D: .
size: .
DNA: TGTGCCAGTAGCATTTCGTCCCGGACAGCTATGAACACTGAAGCTTTCTTT
CDR3: CASSISSRTAMNTEAFF

J: TRBJ1-5
V: TRBV5-4
D: .
size: .
DNA: TGTGCCAGCAGCTACGGTGGGGGCGCAGGCAATCAGCCCCAGCATTTT
CDR3: CASSYGGGAGNQPQHF

J: TRBJ1-2
V: TRBV5-8
D: .
size: .
DNA: TGTGCCAGCAGCTTGGTTACAGGGCACACGTATTCTAACTATGGCTACACCTTC
CDR3: CASSLVTGHTYSNYGYTF

J: TRBJ2-3
V: TRBV10-3
D: .
size: .
DNA: TGTGCCATCAGTGAAAATCGGGTTTCGGGCACAGATACGCAGTATTTT
CDR3: CAISENRVSGTDTQYF

J: TRBJ2-2
V: TRBV28
D: .
size: .
DNA: TGTGCCAGCAGTTTTTCCCCTTCCACCGGGGAGCTGTTTTTT
CDR3: CASSFSPSTGELFF

J: TRBJ1-5
V: TRBV7-8
D: .
size: .
DNA: TGTGCCAGCAGCTTGTATAAGGGGAATCAGCCCCAGCATTTT
CDR3: CASSLYKGNQPQHF

J: TRBJ2-1
V: TRBV2
D: .
size: .
DNA: TGTGCCAGCAGTGGGGGTACGGGAAGCTCCTACAATGAGCAGTTCTTC
CDR3: CASSGGTGSSYNEQFF

J: TRBJ1-2
V: TRBV4-1
D: .
size: .
DNA: TGCGCCAGCAGCCCCCGTCCTGACACGTTGGTCGGTGGCTACACCTTC
CDR3: CASSPRPDTLVGGYTF

J: TRBJ1-2
V: TRBV19
D: TRBD1
size: few
DNA: TGTGCCAGTAGTTCGCCGCCGGGACAGAAACCTTATGGCTACACCTTC
CDR3: CASSSPPGQKPYGYTF

J: TRBJ2-2
V: TRBV4-1
D: .
size: .
DNA: TGCGCCAGCAGCCAAGCGTTAGCAGGGTCTGTCGCCGGGGAGCTGTTTTTT
CDR3: CASSQALAGSVAGELFF

J: TRBJ1-6
V: TRBV5-1
D: TRBD1
size: .
DNA: TGCGCCAGCAGCCTCGGACAGGGGCGGGACTCCTATAATTCACCCCTCCACTTT
CDR3: CASSLGQGRDSYNSPLHF

J: TRBJ1-5
V: TRBV7-9
D: TRBD1
size: .
DNA: TGTGCCAGCAGCTTAGAAGGGGGCGGTCAGCCCCAGCATTTT
CDR3: CASSLEGGGQPQHF

J: TRBJ2-3
V: TRBV2
D: TRBD2
size: .
DNA: TGTGCCAGCAGTGTAGGGCTAGCGGGGGCCACAGATACGCAGTATTTT
CDR3: CASSVGLAGATDTQYF

J: TRBJ1-5
V: TRBV15
D: TRBD1
size: .
DNA: TGTGCCACCAGCACTGCCGGGACAGGGGGTAATCAGCCCCAGCATTTT
CDR3: CATSTAGTGGNQPQHF

J: TRBJ2-7
V: TRBV30
D: .
size: .
DNA: TGTGCCTGGAGTGTAAGGACAGACTTACCGAAGTACTTC
CDR3: CAWSVRTDLPKYF

J: TRBJ2-5
V: TRBV7-8
D: .
size: .
DNA: TGTGCCAGCAGCTTATACCAGGGCCAAGAGACCCAGTACTTC
CDR3: CASSLYQGQETQYF

J: TRBJ1-1
V: TRBV10-3
D: TRBD1
size: .
DNA: TGTGCCATCAGCGACCTTACAGGGGGTAGGTGGAGAAGGACTGAAGCTTTCTTT
CDR3: CAISDLTGGRWRRTEAFF

J: TRBJ2-1
V: TRBV30
D: TRBD2
size: .
DNA: TGTGCCTGGAGTCTGGCGGGGGGGCTTCTCGACAATGAGCAGTTCTTC
CDR3: CAWSLAGGLLDNEQFF

J: TRBJ1-4
V: TRBV19
D: TRBD1
size: .
DNA: TGTGCCAGTGTGGACAGGGATAATGAAAAACTGTTTTTT
CDR3: CASVDRDNEKLFF

J: TRBJ2-1
V: TRBV5-5
D: .
size: once
DNA: TGTGCCAGCAGCTTGGACGCAGGCTCCTACAATGAGCAGTTCTTC
CDR3: CASSLDAGSYNEQFF

J: TRBJ2-2
V: TRBV4-2
D: TRBD2
size: .
DNA: TGTGCCAGCAGCGCCCAGGCGCGGGGGGGCACCGGGGAGCTGTTTTTT
CDR3: CASSAQARGGTGELFF

J: TRBJ2-7
V: TRBV27
D: .
size: .
DNA: TGTGCCAGCAGTTTATCGGGACTTTACTACGAGCAGTACTTC
CDR3: CASSLSGLYYEQYF

J: TRBJ1-5
V: TRBV2
D: .
size: .
DNA: TGTGCCAGCACACAAGACAGTAGCAATCAGCCCCAGCATTTT
CDR3: CASTQDSSNQPQHF

J: TRBJ1-1
V: TRBV5-4
D: .
size: .
DNA: TGTGCCAGCAGCCTGGACAGAAACACTGAAGCTTTCTTT
CDR3: CASSLDRNTEAFF

J: TRBJ2-7
V: TRBV11-2
D: .
size: once
DNA: TGTGCCAGCAGCTTAGATCGGTTAGCCTACGAGCAGTACTTC
CDR3: CASSLDRLAYEQYF

J: TRBJ2-7
V: TRBV2
D: .
size: few
DNA: TGTGCCAGCAGTGAAGCTAGACTTGCGGAGCAGTACTTC
CDR3: CASSEARLAEQYF

J: TRBJ2-3
V: TRBV4-1
D: TRBD2
size: .
DNA: TGCGCCAGCAGCCAAACTCTAGCGGGGATAGGCACAGATACGCAGTATTTT
CDR3: CASSQTLAGIGTDTQYF

J: TRBJ2-7
V: TRBV11-3
D: TRBD1
size: .
DNA: TGTGCCAGCGGGACAGGGCCTTACGAGCAGTACTTC
CDR3: CASGTGPYEQYF

J: TRBJ1-6
V: TRBV9
D: .
size: .
DNA: TGTGCCAGCAGTGAGAGGGTTGAGGATTCACCCCTCCACTTT
CDR3: CASSERVEDSPLHF

J: TRBJ1-5
V: TRBV6-5
D: TRBD1
size: .
DNA: TGTGCCAGCAGTCAGCGACAGGGCCGGCAGCCCCAGCATTTT
CDR3: CASSQRQGRQPQHF

J: TRBJ2-1
V: TRBV2
D: .
size: .
DNA: TGTGCCAGCAGTGAAGCGGTCAGGTACAATGAGCAGTTCTTC
CDR3: CASSEAVRYNEQFF

J: TRBJ2-7
V: TRBV9
D: .
size: .
DNA: TGTGCCAGCAGCCCCGGGGCGGACACGGGACTCTACGAGCAGTACTTC
CDR3: CASSPGADTGLYEQYF